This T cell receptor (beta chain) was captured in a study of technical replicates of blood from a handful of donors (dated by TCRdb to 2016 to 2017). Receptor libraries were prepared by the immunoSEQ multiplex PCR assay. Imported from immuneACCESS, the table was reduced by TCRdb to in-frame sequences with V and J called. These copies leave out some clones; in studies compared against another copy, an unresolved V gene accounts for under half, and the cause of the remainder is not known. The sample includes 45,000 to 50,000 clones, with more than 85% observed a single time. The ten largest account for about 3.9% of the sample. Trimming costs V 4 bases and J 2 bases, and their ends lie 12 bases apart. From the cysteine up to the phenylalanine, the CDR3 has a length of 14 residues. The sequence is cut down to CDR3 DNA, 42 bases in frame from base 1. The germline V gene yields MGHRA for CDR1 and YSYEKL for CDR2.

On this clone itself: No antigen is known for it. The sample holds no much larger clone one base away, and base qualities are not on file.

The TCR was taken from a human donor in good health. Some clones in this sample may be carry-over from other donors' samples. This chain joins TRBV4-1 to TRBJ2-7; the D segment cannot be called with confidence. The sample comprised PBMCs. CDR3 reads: CASSLGEVAYEQYF. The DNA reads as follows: TGCGCCAGCAGCCTCGGTGAGGTAGCCTACGAGCAGTACTTC.